Listed here is a single TCR beta chain. The antigen remains undetermined. PCR employed 60 Vbeta and 13 Jbeta primers. Measured with immunoSEQ multiplex PCR; TCRdb has only the in-frame clones, and not every one. The data show some 130,000 clones, with approximately 80% seen just once and 1.2% held by the top ten. CDR1 is SGHRS, CDR2 YFSETQ, per germline. V gave up 0 bases and J gave up 0 bases, with 11 bases separating them. This CDR3 has 16 amino acids. This entry belongs to a study of cytomegalovirus exposure and HLA in healthy donors. Study-wide results and limits: A prior analysis recorded that most TCR beta V segments were productive about 90% or about 30% of the time. The classifier was said to identify cytomegalovirus status with high specificity and sensitivity.

Sequencing input: PBMCs. V and J are TRBV5-1 and TRBJ2-3; a weak D match, TRBD1 (5 bases). The TCR was taken from a man aged 45 to 65 in good health and CMV-seronegative. This chain's CDR3 is CASSLGVDTSTDTQYF. DNA of the CDR3: TGCGCCAGCAGCTTGGGGGTGGACACGAGCACAGATACGCAGTATTTT.